The text below deals with one T cell receptor beta chain. The antigen is undetermined. The germline V and J ends were trimmed by 7 bases and 6 bases, with 7 bases remaining between them. This CDR3 has 11 residues. Germline loops: CDR1 MDHEN, CDR2 SYDVKM. The method was immunoSEQ multiplex PCR; TCRdb's version includes in-frame clones alone and lacks a portion of them. Among around 97,000 clones listed, 90% to 95% were seen once. This sample is part of a study of graft-versus-host responses after intestinal transplantation. J is TRBJ1-5 and V is TRBV28, with D unresolved. The sequencing used unstimulated CD4+ T cells sorted from spleen or lymph node cells, collected before transplant. The receptor comes from a human donor who was the organ donor for an intestinal transplant. CDR3 amino acids: CASMRGQPQHF. The CDR3 bases are TGTGCCAGCATGCGGGGTCAGCCCCAGCATTTT.